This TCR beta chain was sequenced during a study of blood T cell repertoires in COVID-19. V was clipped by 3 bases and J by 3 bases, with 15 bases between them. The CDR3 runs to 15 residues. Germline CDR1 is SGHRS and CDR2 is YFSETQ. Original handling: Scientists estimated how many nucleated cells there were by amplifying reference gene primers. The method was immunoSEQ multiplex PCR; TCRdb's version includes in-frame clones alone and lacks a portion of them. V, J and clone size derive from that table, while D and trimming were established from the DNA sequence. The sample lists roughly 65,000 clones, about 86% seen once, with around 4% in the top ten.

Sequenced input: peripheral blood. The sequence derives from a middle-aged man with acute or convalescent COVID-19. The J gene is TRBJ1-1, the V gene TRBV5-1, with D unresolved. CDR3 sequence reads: CASSYGRSSDTEAFF. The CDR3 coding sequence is TGCGCCAGCAGCTACGGAAGATCGAGCGACACTGAAGCTTTCTTT. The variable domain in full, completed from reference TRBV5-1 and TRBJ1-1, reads KAGVTQTPRYLIKTRGQQVTLSCSPISGHRSVSWYQQTPGQGLQFLFEYFSETQRNKGNFPGRFSGRQFSNSRSEMNVSTLELGDSALYLCASSYGRSSDTEAFFGQGTRLTVV.